This passage covers 14 T cell receptor beta chains from one sample sequenced in a study of CD8+ T cells in alopecia areata. Extraction of RNA preceded its reverse transcription into cDNA, which served as the sequencing template. The assay was immunoSEQ multiplex PCR, and TCRdb's table has in-frame clones only and misses some. This table holds about 210,000 clones, about 50% found once. Treatment defined: oral pan-JAK inhibitor, 5-10 mg twice daily. The sample consisted of CD4+ T cells sorted from blood, taken at week 4, from a patient treated with tofacitinib. The receptors were gathered from a human donor with alopecia areata.

This clone was picked up a small number of times. V and J are TRBV7-8 and TRBJ1-2, with TRBD1 as a possible D gene (5 bases). The germline V and J ends were trimmed by 1 base and 0 bases, with 9 bases remaining between them. Germline CDR1 and CDR2: SGHVS and FQNEAQ. The CDR3 is 15 residues long. CDR3 residues: CASSLDRRSNYGYTF. CDR3 sequence (DNA): TGTGCCAGCAGCTTAGACAGGCGATCTAACTATGGCTACACCTTC.

This chain joins TRBV27 and TRBJ1-1; 9 nucleotides line up with TRBD1. The length of the CDR3 is 15 residues. Germline CDR1 and CDR2: MNHEY and SMNVEV (reference sequence). With 6 bases clipped from V and 2 bases from J, the junction kept 7 bases outside the gene matches. CDR3 DNA: TGTGCCAGCAGATTCCGGGACAGGGTAAACACTGAAGCTTTCTTT. It encodes CASRFRDRVNTEAFF.

The V gene is TRBV2, the J gene TRBJ1-2, with D uncertain. V lost 3 bases, J lost 4 bases, and 9 bases lay in between. This CDR3 comprises 13 residues. Germline V CDR1 and CDR2: SNHLY, FYNNEI. The CDR3 DNA is TGTGCCAGCAGTGACAGGCGCCCCTATGGCTACACCTTC. It encodes CASSDRRPYGYTF.

This clone has more than one count but fewer than ten. The chain recombines TRBV30 with TRBJ1-5; TRBD1 matches at 7 bases. With V trimmed by 2 bases and J by 7 bases, 8 bases remained unmatched. This CDR3 has 14 amino acids. Germline-derived CDR1 and CDR2 are GTSNPN and SVGIG (reference sequence). CDR3 sequence reads: CAWSSTGDGQPQHF. The DNA for the CDR3 is TGTGCCTGGAGTTCTACAGGGGATGGCCAGCCCCAGCATTTT.

This chain's CDR3 is CAWSRDQETQYF. CDR3 coding DNA: TGTGCCTGGAGCAGGGATCAAGAGACCCAGTACTTC. The chain carries TRBV30 and TRBJ2-5; a weak D match, TRBD1 (5 bases). V lost 3 bases and J 2 bases, leaving 7 bases between the germline ends. Germline V gene lookup returns CDR1 GTSNPN and CDR2 SVGIG (reference sequence). The CDR3 contains 12 residues.

The gene calls are TRBV6-1 and TRBJ2-1; D is unclear. V was shortened by 2 bases and J by 6 bases, with 5 bases between the two germline ends. The germline gives CDR1 MNHNS, CDR2 SASEGT. The CDR3 has 12 residues. The CDR3 DNA reads TGTGCCAGCAGTGAATTGGGCAATGAGCAGTTCTTC. Protein: CASSELGNEQFF.

This clone was detected a few times. J is TRBJ2-3 and V is TRBV7-3, with a weak D call TRBD2 (6 bases). CDR3 size: 15 residues. Germline V gene data show CDR1 as SGHTA and CDR2 as FQGTGA. Trimming cost V 11 bases and J 1 base, with 19 bases left between them. In DNA form, the CDR3 reads TGTGCCCGACTAGATGAGCGGCGTCGCACAGATACGCAGTATTTT. It yields the protein CARLDERRRTDTQYF.

Details on this clone: The same CDR3 is also encoded by other DNA sequences in this sample. This rearrangement joins TRBV6-6 to TRBJ1-5; no definite D call. CDR1 is MNHNY, CDR2 SVGAGI, per germline (reference sequence). The CDR3 covers 12 residues. Trimming took 7 bases from V and 2 from J, leaving 6 bases between them. The CDR3 region has the DNA TGTGCCAGCACCGGCGGCAATCAGCCCCAGCATTTT. The encoded protein is CASTGGNQPQHF.

This clone turned up a few times. CDR3: CASSQDSRQSYGYTF. As DNA, the CDR3 is TGCGCCAGCAGCCAAGATTCTAGACAGAGCTATGGCTACACCTTC. The rearrangement links TRBV4-3 to TRBJ1-2; possible D gene TRBD1, 5 bases. Germline V gene data show CDR1 as LGHNA and CDR2 as YSLEER. The CDR3 contains 15 residues. V dropped 0 bases and J dropped 4 bases, with 12 bases sitting between them.

This clone was seen a single time. CDR3 nucleotides: TGTGCCAGCAGACGCGGGAGGGCGGAGACCCAGTACTTC. The encoded protein is CASRRGRAETQYF. V gene TRBV7-2 combines with J gene TRBJ2-5, with 9 bases fitting TRBD2. Germline lookup yields CDR1 SGHTA and CDR2 FQGNSA. Trimming cost V 6 bases and J 5 bases; bases outside gene matches: 4. The CDR3 has 13 residues.

In DNA form, the CDR3 reads TGTGCCAGCAGCTTAGTAGCGGGGGGATACAATGAGCAGTTCTTC. Amino acid sequence: CASSLVAGGYNEQFF. The chain uses TRBV7-7 and TRBJ2-1, with 10 bases identical to TRBD2. V lost 1 base and J lost 4; bases outside the gene matches: 1. The CDR3 consists of 15 residues. Germline CDR1 reads SSHAT; CDR2 reads FNYEAQ (reference sequence).

This clone showed up just a few times. The V gene is TRBV6-5, the J gene TRBJ1-6; TRBD1 agrees at 7 bases. The V gene end was trimmed by 5 bases and the J gene end by 6 bases; junction bases not matched to a gene: 7. Looked up from germline, CDR1 is MNHEY and CDR2 is SVGAGI. This CDR3 is 15 amino acids long. The CDR3 region has the DNA TGTGCCAGCAGTGGGACCGGGACAGCTAATTCACCCCTCCACTTT. This codes for CASSGTGTANSPLHF.

J is TRBJ2-7 and V is TRBV29-1; 10 nucleotides match TRBD2. This CDR3 has 15 amino acids. Germline assignment: CDR1 SQVTM and CDR2 ANQGSEA. The V gene end was trimmed by 5 bases and the J gene end by 5 bases; junction bases not matched to a gene: 12. CDR3 nucleotides: TGCAGCGTTTATTCCCGAGCGGGGGGGCGTAACGAGCAGTACTTC. It translates to CSVYSRAGGRNEQYF.

The J gene is TRBJ1-6, the V gene TRBV30; TRBD1 matches at 7 bases. V was pared by 4 bases and J by 4 bases, with 7 bases of the junction left unmatched. CDR3 length equals 15 residues. Germline V lookup: CDR1 GTSNPN, CDR2 SVGIG (reference sequence). The CDR3, as DNA: TGTGCCTGGAAAGGCACAGGGGTATATAATTCACCCCTCCACTTT. This translates into CAWKGTGVYNSPLHF.